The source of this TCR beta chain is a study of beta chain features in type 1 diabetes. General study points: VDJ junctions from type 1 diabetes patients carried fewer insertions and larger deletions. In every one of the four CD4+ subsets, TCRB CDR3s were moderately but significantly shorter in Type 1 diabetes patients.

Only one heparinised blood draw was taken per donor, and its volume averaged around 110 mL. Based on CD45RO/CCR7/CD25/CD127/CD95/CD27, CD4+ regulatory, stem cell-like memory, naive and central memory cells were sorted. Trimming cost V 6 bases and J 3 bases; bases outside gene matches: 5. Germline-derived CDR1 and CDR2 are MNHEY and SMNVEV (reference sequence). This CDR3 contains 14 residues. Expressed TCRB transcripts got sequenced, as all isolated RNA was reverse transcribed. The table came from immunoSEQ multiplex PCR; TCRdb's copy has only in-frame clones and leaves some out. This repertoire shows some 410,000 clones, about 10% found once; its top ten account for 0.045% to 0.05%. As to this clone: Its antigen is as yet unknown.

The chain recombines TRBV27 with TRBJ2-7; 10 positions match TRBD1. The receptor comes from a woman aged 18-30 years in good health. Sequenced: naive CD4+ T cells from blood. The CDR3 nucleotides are TGTGCCAGCAGCTGGACAGGGGGGAACTACGAGCAGTACTTC. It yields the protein CASSWTGGNYEQYF.